Shown below are 29 T cell receptor beta chains from a single sample sequenced in a study of cytomegalovirus exposure and HLA in healthy donors. 13 Jbeta primers and 60 Vbeta primers were used for the PCR. Sequencing was performed with immunoSEQ multiplex PCR; in TCRdb, only in-frame clones are kept and a portion is missing. The top ten clones hold roughly 1.3% of a sample with roughly 100,000 clones, 75% of them seen once. Sequences were obtained from PBMCs. These TCRs come from a man aged 40-49 years in good health and CMV-seronegative.

The rearrangement uses TRBV18 and TRBJ2-2; 12 bases are a match to TRBD2. The CDR3 length is 16 residues. CDR1 and CDR2 from the germline V gene are KGHSH and LQKENI. The V gene end was trimmed by 3 bases and the J gene end by 1 base; junction bases not matched to a gene: 0. The CDR3 DNA is TGTGCCAGCTCACCGACTAGCGGGAGGAACACCGGGGAGCTGTTTTTT. Protein: CASSPTSGRNTGELFF.

The rearrangement links TRBV5-1 to TRBJ1-1; 8 bases are a match to TRBD1. The CDR3 length is 18 residues. V shed 2 bases and J 3 bases; nucleotides not matched to a gene: 15. Germline CDR1 reads SGHRS; CDR2 reads YFSETQ. This CDR3 reads CASSFGTGGRGVDTEAFF. CDR3 nucleotides: TGCGCCAGCAGCTTCGGAACAGGGGGACGCGGGGTAGACACTGAAGCTTTCTTT.

This chain connects TRBV4-1 to TRBJ2-7; D unresolved. Germline-derived CDR1 and CDR2 are MGHRA and YSYEKL. V dropped 0 bases and J dropped 1 base, with 13 bases sitting between them. CDR3 length equals 16 residues. The CDR3 loop reads CASSQDQAGQSYEQYF. The CDR3 DNA is TGCGCCAGCAGCCAAGACCAAGCCGGTCAATCCTACGAGCAGTACTTC.

Regarding this clone: The same CDR3 can be traced to other DNA sequences in this sample. The J gene is TRBJ1-2, the V gene TRBV27; D is uncertain. This CDR3 contains 13 residues. Trimming removed 3 bases from V and 2 bases from J, with 7 bases in between. Germline loops: CDR1 MNHEY, CDR2 SMNVEV (reference sequence). In DNA, the CDR3 is TGTGCCAGCAGTTTGGCGGGGAACTATGGCTACACCTTC. Translating gives CASSLAGNYGYTF.

This sequence joins TRBV11-3 and TRBJ1-1; D unclear. Germline V gene sequence: CDR1 SGHNT, CDR2 YENEEA. V dropped 6 bases and J dropped 7 bases, with 9 bases sitting between them. This CDR3 has 11 residues. The CDR3 DNA reads as TGTGCCAGCAGAGGCGAGGGTGAAGCTTTCTTT. Its translation: CASRGEGEAFF. Together with reference TRBV11-3 and TRBJ1-1, the CDR3 gives the full variable domain: EAGVVQSPRYKIIEKKQPVAFWCNPISGHNTLYWYLQNLGQGPELLIRYENEEAVDDSQLPKDRFSAERLKGVDSTLKIQPAELGDSAVYLCASRGEGEAFFGQGTRLTVV.

This clone showed up just once. The V call is TRBV4-1, the J call TRBJ2-5, with D perhaps TRBD2 (5 bases). CDR1 and CDR2 from the germline V gene are MGHRA and YSYEKL. Trimming removed 4 bases at V and 1 base at J, with 7 bases between. This CDR3 contains 13 residues. The CDR3 is CASSLTIQETQYF. CDR3 nucleotide sequence: TGCGCCAGCAGCCTGACTATCCAAGAGACCCAGTACTTC.

V gene TRBV7-3 combines with J gene TRBJ2-2; 8 nucleotides match TRBD1. The germline V gene has CDR1 SGHTA and CDR2 FQGTGA. V gave up 5 bases and J gave up 1 base; unmatched junction bases: 3. The CDR3 totals 15 residues. CDR3 sequence: CASSPGTGNTGELFF. The CDR3 region has the DNA TGTGCCAGCAGCCCCGGGACAGGGAACACCGGGGAGCTGTTTTTT.

V gene TRBV19 combines with J gene TRBJ2-1; D might be TRBD2 (6 bases). Germline V gene lookup returns CDR1 LNHDA and CDR2 SQIVND (reference sequence). This CDR3 is built from 12 residues. V lost 4 bases and J 7 bases, leaving 8 bases between the germline ends. The DNA of the CDR3 is TGTGCCAGTAGTACTGGAGGGAATGAGCAGTTCTTC. This encodes CASSTGGNEQFF.

J is TRBJ1-2 and V is TRBV28; maybe TRBD1 (6 bases). The germline V gene has CDR1 MDHEN and CDR2 SYDVKM. V lost 4 bases and J lost 2, with 20 bases in between. The CDR3 is made up of 17 amino acids. The chain's CDR3 is CASSSGTRTAGNYGYTF. The CDR3 region has the DNA TGTGCCAGCAGTTCCGGCACCCGGACAGCCGGGAACTATGGCTACACCTTC.

The genes are TRBV4-3 and TRBJ2-1; perhaps TRBD1 as D (6 bases). The V end lost 0 bases, the J end lost 5 bases, and 11 bases lay between the germline ends. Looked up from germline, CDR1 is LGHNA and CDR2 is YSLEER. CDR3 length equals 15 residues. CDR3 coding DNA: TGCGCCAGCAGCCAAGATACACAGGGAGACAATGAGCAGTTCTTC. It specifies CASSQDTQGDNEQFF.

This clone was seen a few times. The V call is TRBV7-8, the J call TRBJ2-7; 7 nucleotides match TRBD1. Germline assignment: CDR1 SGHVS and CDR2 FQNEAQ. The CDR3 length is 15 residues. V dropped 5 bases and J dropped 6; count of bases not matched to a gene: 13. The CDR3 DNA follows: TGTGCCAGCAGCGAAGGACAGGTCCGATATGGCGAGCAGTACTTC. Translating it yields CASSEGQVRYGEQYF.

The CDR3 region is CASSLSNGGEKLFF. The CDR3 DNA follows: TGTGCCAGCAGCCTCAGCAACGGGGGTGAAAAACTGTTTTTT. The chain recombines TRBV5-5 with TRBJ1-4, with D possibly TRBD1 on 5 matching bases. This CDR3 has 14 residues. The ends were cut back, 4 bases at V and 7 bases at J, with 14 bases in the middle. Germline CDR1 SGHKS, CDR2 YYEKEE (reference sequence).

The V call is TRBV28, the J call TRBJ1-6; tentatively, D is TRBD1 (5 bases). CDR1 is MDHEN and CDR2 is SYDVKM in the germline V gene. The ends were cut back, 6 bases at V and 7 bases at J, with 25 bases in the middle. CDR3 length equals 18 residues. The CDR3 region is CASRRIRGQRSWNSPLHF. The CDR3 DNA follows: TGTGCCAGCAGACGGATACGCGGACAAAGATCGTGGAATTCACCCCTCCACTTT. The whole variable domain, remainder taken from reference TRBV28 and TRBJ1-6, is DVKVTQSSRYLVKRTGEKVFLECVQDMDHENMFWYRQDPGLGLRLIYFSYDVKMKEKGDIPEGYSVSREKKERFSLILESASTNQTSMYLCASRRIRGQRSWNSPLHFGNGTRLTVT.

This clone turned up a few times. The chain joins TRBV18 to TRBJ2-2; the match to TRBD2 covers 8 bases. Germline CDR1 and CDR2: KGHSH and LQKENI. This CDR3 region has 16 residues. Trimming took 3 bases from V and 6 from J; bases not matched to a gene: 9. The CDR3 DNA follows: TGTGCCAGCTCACCTCCGGGACTAGATAGCTCCGGGGAGCTGTTTTTT. Amino acids: CASSPPGLDSSGELFF.

This clone has a single count. The gene calls are TRBV15 and TRBJ1-1; 7 bases fit TRBD1. V shed 3 bases and J 1 base; nucleotides not matched to a gene: 11. CDR1 LNHNV and CDR2 YYDKDF come from the germline V gene (reference sequence). CDR3 length equals 17 residues. CDR3 region: CATSRGPQGRRNTEAFF. The CDR3 nucleotides read TGTGCCACCAGCAGGGGCCCACAGGGGAGGAGGAACACTGAAGCTTTCTTT.

The CDR3 reads CSVGAGGNGYTF. The CDR3 DNA sequence: TGCAGCGTTGGGGCAGGGGGTAATGGCTACACCTTC. The V gene is TRBV29-1, the J gene TRBJ1-2; 7 bases line up with TRBD1. The CDR3 length is 12 residues. J gave up 6 bases and V 4 bases, and 5 bases lay outside the gene matches. Germline loops: CDR1 SQVTM, CDR2 ANQGSEA.

The V and J genes are TRBV4-1 and TRBJ2-4, with 8 positions matching TRBD2. CDR3 size: 18 residues. V lost 1 base to trimming and J lost 3 bases; unmatched junction nucleotides: 11. Germline lookup yields CDR1 MGHRA and CDR2 YSYEKL. The CDR3, as DNA: TGCGCCAGCAGCCAAGGCTTGCAGCGGGGGTGGGACAAAAACATTCAGTACTTC. Translated, it gives CASSQGLQRGWDKNIQYF.

The sample holds one count of this clone. This CDR3 reads CASSKGGGTGSPLHF. The DNA of the CDR3 is TGTGCCAGCAGCAAGGGTGGGGGGACCGGATCACCCCTCCACTTT. The chain employs TRBV21-1 and TRBJ1-6. TRBV21-1 is labeled a pseudogene. This CDR3 has 15 residues.

The V and J genes are TRBV2 and TRBJ1-1; D gene ambiguous. This CDR3 region has 13 residues. Germline CDR1 SNHLY, CDR2 FYNNEI. Trimming took off 7 bases at V and 0 bases at J, with 9 bases between the two ends. The CDR3 sequence is CASILNLNTEAFF. In DNA, the CDR3 is TGTGCCAGCATTTTAAACTTGAACACTGAAGCTTTCTTT.

The table lists this clone with a few counts. V is TRBV2 and J is TRBJ2-7; 10 bases align to TRBD1. The V gene end was trimmed by 5 bases and the J gene end by 2 bases; junction bases not matched to a gene: 6. The CDR3 contains 15 residues. Germline V CDR1 and CDR2: SNHLY, FYNNEI. In DNA, the CDR3 is TGTGCCAGCAGTTCCCCGGGACAGGGGACCTACGAGCAGTACTTC. As protein: CASSSPGQGTYEQYF.

The V and J genes are TRBV11-3 and TRBJ2-1, with D possibly TRBD2 on 7 matching bases. CDR1 is SGHNT, CDR2 YENEEA, per germline. Trimming pared 5 bases from V and 4 bases from J, leaving 18 bases between. CDR3 length: 16 residues. The CDR3 protein is CASSGGWRERYNEQFF. Here the CDR3 DNA reads TGTGCCAGCAGCGGGGGCTGGCGGGAGCGATACAATGAGCAGTTCTTC.

This chain joins TRBV28 and TRBJ1-2; 7 bases agree with TRBD1. With V trimmed by 8 bases and J by 0 bases, 12 bases remained unmatched. The CDR3 totals 16 residues. Germline lookup yields CDR1 MDHEN and CDR2 SYDVKM. The CDR3 DNA follows: TGTGCCAGCCGCTCCCCAGGGGGGACAGCTAACTATGGCTACACCTTC. It translates to CASRSPGGTANYGYTF.

The chain couples TRBV5-1 to TRBJ2-3, with 7 bases aligning to TRBD1. Trimming removed 9 bases from V and 1 base from J; junction bases left unmatched: 8. Germline CDR1 reads SGHRS; CDR2 reads YFSETQ. The CDR3 is made up of 14 amino acids. The CDR3 sequence is CATGTAGGTDTQYF. The CDR3 nucleotides are TGCGCCACCGGGACAGCCGGGGGCACAGATACGCAGTATTTT.

The gene calls are TRBV4-3 and TRBJ1-2; D remains ambiguous. This CDR3 has 15 residues. Between the trimmed V and J ends, which lost 0 bases and 0 bases, there was a span of 8 bases. CDR1 and CDR2 (germline): LGHNA, YSLEER. CDR3 amino acids: CASSQDVGPNYGYTF. The CDR3 bases are TGCGCCAGCAGCCAAGATGTGGGCCCTAACTATGGCTACACCTTC.

The sample holds one count of this clone. This rearrangement joins TRBV5-6 to TRBJ2-2; D perhaps matches TRBD1 (6 bases). CDR3 length equals 14 residues. Trimming shortened V by 4 bases and J by 1 base, and 8 bases separated the two germline ends. From germline, CDR1 is SGHDT and CDR2 YYEEEE. In DNA form, the CDR3 reads TGTGCCAGCAGCGGGGGACAGAACACCGGGGAGCTGTTTTTT. Its translation: CASSGGQNTGELFF.

This clone counts as medium-sized. This chain links TRBV19 with TRBJ1-5; 7 bases are shared with TRBD1. CDR3 length: 14 residues. Germline assignment: CDR1 LNHDA and CDR2 SQIVND (reference sequence). With V trimmed by 7 bases and J by 6 bases, 9 bases remained unmatched. CDR3 in DNA: TGTGCCAGTACCACAGGGGCTCTCGGTCAGCCCCAGCATTTT. This encodes CASTTGALGQPQHF.

The rearrangement links TRBV10-3 to TRBJ2-1; TRBD2 matches at 12 bases. The CDR3 length is 16 residues. Germline V gene sequence: CDR1 ENHRY, CDR2 SYGVKD. Trimming took 5 bases from V and 0 from J; bases not matched to a gene: 2. CDR3 protein: CAISSGLAGSYNEQFF. The CDR3 DNA is TGTGCCATCAGTTCGGGACTAGCGGGCTCCTACAATGAGCAGTTCTTC.

V usage is TRBV4-1 and J usage is TRBJ2-7, with D uncertain. The germline V and J ends were trimmed by 0 bases and 3 bases, with 12 bases remaining between them. In germline, CDR1 is MGHRA, CDR2 YSYEKL. The CDR3 extends over 15 amino acids. The CDR3 DNA follows: TGCGCCAGCAGCCAAGATAGTAGAAGCAACTACGAGCAGTACTTC. Translating gives CASSQDSRSNYEQYF.

DNA of the CDR3: TGTGCCACCCGACAGGGAGTAGCCAAAAACATTCAGTACTTC. Translation: CATRQGVAKNIQYF. The gene calls are TRBV7-9 and TRBJ2-4; 7 bases agree with TRBD1. Germline CDR1 and CDR2: SEHNR and FQNEAQ (reference sequence). Trimming cost V 10 bases and J 0 bases; bases outside gene matches: 6. This CDR3 contains 14 residues.